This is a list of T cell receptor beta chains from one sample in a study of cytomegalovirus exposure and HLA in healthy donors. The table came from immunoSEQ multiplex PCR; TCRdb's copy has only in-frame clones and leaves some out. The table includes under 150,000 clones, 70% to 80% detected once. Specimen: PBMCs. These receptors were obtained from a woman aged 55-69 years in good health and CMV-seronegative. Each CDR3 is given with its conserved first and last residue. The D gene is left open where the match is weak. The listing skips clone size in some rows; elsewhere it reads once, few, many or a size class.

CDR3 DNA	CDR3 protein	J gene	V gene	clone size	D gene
TGTGCTAGCAGCTTTCTAAGGACTAGCGGGGGCGATGAGCAGTTCTTC	CASSFLRTSGGDEQFF	TRBJ2-1	TRBV7-7	.	TRBD2
TGTGCCAGTAGTATTAACAGGGTAGGAGGCTACACCTTC	CASSINRVGGYTF	TRBJ1-2	TRBV19	few	.
TGTGCCAGCAGTTACCCACAGGGTTTTAGCACCGGGGAGCTGTTTTTT	CASSYPQGFSTGELFF	TRBJ2-2	TRBV6-5	.	.
TGTGCCAGCATGGAGTACGGACAGGGTGGGTCCGGGGAGCTGTTTTTT	CASMEYGQGGSGELFF	TRBJ2-2	TRBV27	.	TRBD1
TGTGCCAGCAGCAAAGAGATTGCTAGCGGACCCTACGAGCAGTACTTC	CASSKEIASGPYEQYF	TRBJ2-7	TRBV21-1	.	.
TGTGCCAGCAGTAAACCGACAGGGAGGGAGACCCAGTACTTC	CASSKPTGRETQYF	TRBJ2-5	TRBV6-5	once	.
TGTGCCAGTAGTATCGGGGGACAGGGGGCTTACGGCTACACCTTC	CASSIGGQGAYGYTF	TRBJ1-2	TRBV19	.	TRBD1
TGTGCCATCAGCACAGGGGCGACAGATACGCAGTATTTT	CAISTGATDTQYF	TRBJ2-3	TRBV10-3	few	TRBD1
TGTGCCAGCAGATCCCTCACGGGGGGGATTTACGAGCAGTACTTC	CASRSLTGGIYEQYF	TRBJ2-7	TRBV2	.	TRBD2
TGTGCCAGCAGCTTGCGGCTAGCGGGGTATGAGACCCAGTACTTC	CASSLRLAGYETQYF	TRBJ2-5	TRBV5-4	.	TRBD2
TGTGCCAGTAGTAATTCACGGACTAGCGGGAGAACAGATACGCAGTATTTT	CASSNSRTSGRTDTQYF	TRBJ2-3	TRBV19	.	TRBD2
TGTGCCATCAGTGAACAGGTAAACAATGAGCAGTTCTTC	CAISEQVNNEQFF	TRBJ2-1	TRBV10-3	.	.
TGTGCCAGCAGCCAAATTTCCGGGACAGAGACCTACGAGCAGTACTTC	CASSQISGTETYEQYF	TRBJ2-7	TRBV14	.	TRBD1
TGTGCCAGCAGTTTAAGACAGGGCCGCGCAGTTCAGAACACCGGGGAGCTGTTTTTT	CASSLRQGRAVQNTGELFF	TRBJ2-2	TRBV27	few	TRBD1
TGTGCCAGCAGCTTAAGTGATAGCGGGAGGTCCTACGAGCAGTACTTC	CASSLSDSGRSYEQYF	TRBJ2-7	TRBV7-9	.	TRBD2
TGTGCCAGCAGCCAAGGGCAGCGGGGGGGTGAGGAGACCCAGTACTTC	CASSQGQRGGEETQYF	TRBJ2-5	TRBV4-2	few	TRBD2
TGTGCCTGCTCCACAGGGGCCTACGAGCAGTACTTC	CACSTGAYEQYF	TRBJ2-7	TRBV30	.	TRBD1
TGTGCCAGTAGTGTACAGACAGGGAACACTGAAGCTTTCTTT	CASSVQTGNTEAFF	TRBJ1-1	TRBV19	.	.
TGTGCCAGCAGCTTGGTCTGGGACACATCACACACTGAAGCTTTCTTT	CASSLVWDTSHTEAFF	TRBJ1-1	TRBV5-4	.	.
TGTGCCAGCAGTTTATCGTTTCCAGAAAGCAATCAGCCCCAGCATTTT	CASSLSFPESNQPQHF	TRBJ1-5	TRBV27	.	.
TGCGCCAGCAGCCCTGACAGGAACTATGGCTACACCTTC	CASSPDRNYGYTF	TRBJ1-2	TRBV5-1	.	.
TGTGCCAGCAGTTTTGATCCGGTAACCTACGAGCAGTACTTC	CASSFDPVTYEQYF	TRBJ2-7	TRBV27	.	.
TGTGCCTGGAGAGCAGGGGAGATCTATGGCTACACCTTC	CAWRAGEIYGYTF	TRBJ1-2	TRBV30	.	.
TGTGCCAGCAGCGTAGTGGCGGGCGAGCAGTTCTTC	CASSVVAGEQFF	TRBJ2-1	TRBV9	once	.
TGTGCCAGCAGCCCACCGGGGACAGAACGCGTAGAGCAGTACTTC	CASSPPGTERVEQYF	TRBJ2-7	TRBV7-2	.	TRBD1
TGTGCCAGCAGCAAAGACGGGGAAGCGACAGGGGGTCAGCCCCAGCATTTT	CASSKDGEATGGQPQHF	TRBJ1-5	TRBV28	.	TRBD1
TGTGCCAGCAGTCAAATGGGACAGGCGATCTACGAGCAGTACTTC	CASSQMGQAIYEQYF	TRBJ2-7	TRBV28	.	TRBD1
TGCGCCAGCAGTGGCGGCGGGAGCTCCTACGAGCAGTACTTC	CASSGGGSSYEQYF	TRBJ2-7	TRBV10-2	.	TRBD2
TGTGCTAGCAGCTTAGGCGAAACCGGGGAGCTGTTTTTT	CASSLGETGELFF	TRBJ2-2	TRBV7-7	.	.
TGCGCCAGCAGACCGGACAGGGACGGGACCCAGTACTTC	CASRPDRDGTQYF	TRBJ2-5	TRBV5-1	.	TRBD1
TGTGCCAGCAGCTTAAGGGGGGAGGGAGGGGCCGCCCCTGGGGCCAACGTCCTGACTTTC	CASSLRGEGGAAPGANVLTF	TRBJ2-6	TRBV7-3	.	TRBD2
TGCGCCAGCAGCTTCGGGCTTGATGGGGGCGAGCAGTTCTTC	CASSFGLDGGEQFF	TRBJ2-1	TRBV5-1	.	.
TGTGCCAGCAGCCCACTAGCGGTACCCCCCCAGTACTTC	CASSPLAVPPQYF	TRBJ2-5	TRBV7-6	once	TRBD2
TGTGCCAGCAGCAGGCACTCTGGGGCCAACGTCCTGACTTTC	CASSRHSGANVLTF	TRBJ2-6	TRBV28	few	.
TGTGCCAGCAGCTTTGCCGAGGGGCCCCAGCATTTT	CASSFAEGPQHF	TRBJ1-5	TRBV11-2	.	.
TGCAGCGTTCGGGGGGCCTTTAACTCCTACGAGCAGTACTTC	CSVRGAFNSYEQYF	TRBJ2-7	TRBV29-1	few	.
TGCGCCAGCAGCTTCGCAGGGGGAGTTGGAGACGAGCAGTACTTC	CASSFAGGVGDEQYF	TRBJ2-7	TRBV5-1	.	TRBD1
TGTGCCAGCAGTTACTCGAGAGAGACTGAAGCTTTCTTT	CASSYSRETEAFF	TRBJ1-1	TRBV6-5	.	.
TGTGCTAGTTCTCTACCCCCCACAGATACGCAGTATTTT	CASSLPPTDTQYF	TRBJ2-3	TRBV12-5	.	.
TGCGCCAGCAGCCAAGATCAGAGAGCGGGGGGGCCAGGTGAGCAGTTCTTC	CASSQDQRAGGPGEQFF	TRBJ2-1	TRBV4-1	.	TRBD2
TGTGCCAGCAGCTTGGCCGGTAGGACAGGGATCTTATCCAACTACGAGCAGTACTTC	CASSLAGRTGILSNYEQYF	TRBJ2-7	TRBV5-8	.	TRBD1
TGTGCCAGCAGCAAATGGCCCGGGACTAGCCCCTACGAGCAGTACTTC	CASSKWPGTSPYEQYF	TRBJ2-7	TRBV21-1	.	.
TGCGCCAGCAGCTCAAGACTAGCGGAAGAGACCCAGTACTTC	CASSSRLAEETQYF	TRBJ2-5	TRBV5-1	.	TRBD2
TGTGCCAGCCATAGCGGGAGGCTTGCCTACGAGCAGTACTTC	CASHSGRLAYEQYF	TRBJ2-7	TRBV27	.	TRBD2
TGTGCCAGCAGCTTAAGTCCGCTAGCGGCCGATGAGCAGTTCTTC	CASSLSPLAADEQFF	TRBJ2-1	TRBV7-3	.	TRBD2
TGTGCCAGAGGAACGGCCGGTCTAGCGGGATTGGGCGAGACCCAGTACTTC	CARGTAGLAGLGETQYF	TRBJ2-5	TRBV5-3	.	TRBD2
TGTGCCAGTAGTAAAGGAGGGGGCGAATTTTACGAGCAGTACTTC	CASSKGGGEFYEQYF	TRBJ2-7	TRBV19	.	.
TGTGCCAGCAGCGCCATAGGACTGAGAAAGTCTGGGGCCAACGTCCTGACTTTC	CASSAIGLRKSGANVLTF	TRBJ2-6	TRBV14	.	.
TGTGCCAGCAGCCAAGGAACCGCGACAGGGGTGACTGAAGCTTTCTTT	CASSQGTATGVTEAFF	TRBJ1-1	TRBV28	.	TRBD1
TGTGCCAGTAGTATTACCGGCTCCGGGGGGTCTAGCACAGATACGCAGTATTTT	CASSITGSGGSSTDTQYF	TRBJ2-3	TRBV19	few	TRBD2